The clone carrying this TCR beta chain was counted a single time. This entry comes from a study of T cell changes during pregnancy in multiple sclerosis. This CDR3 spans 14 amino acids. With 4 bases clipped from V and 4 bases from J, the junction kept 7 bases outside the gene matches. Germline V gene sequence: CDR1 SGHRS, CDR2 YFSETQ. TCRdb's table, derived via immunoSEQ multiplex PCR, lists solely in-frame clones and lacks some. The sample consists of 30,000 to 45,000 clones, approximately 85% of them appearing once. The sample consisted of CD4+ T cells from peripheral blood mononuclear cells, taken before pregnancy. The rearrangement uses TRBV5-1 and TRBJ2-7; 8 nucleotides align to TRBD1. The source of this sequence is a female donor with multiple sclerosis, enrolled in a pregnancy study. DNA for the CDR3: TGCGCCAGCAGCCCCGGACAGGGAAGGTACGAGCAGTACTTC. It yields the protein CASSPGQGRYEQYF.